This TCR beta chain was retrieved from a study of cytotoxic CD8 clonotypes in ibrutinib-treated CLL. Study-level information: Responses: around 25 partial, 2 complete; after median approximately 70 months, about 14 stayed remitted, roughly 12 progressed.

General study results and limits: The clonality rise at ibrutinib response reflected private clonotype expansion. Baseline-level clonality went beyond age-matched healthy donors and moved in step with circulating CD8+ T-cell counts.

Trimming stripped 3 bases from V and 0 bases from J, with 9 bases between. Germline CDR1 and CDR2: SQVTM and ANQGSEA. This CDR3 has 13 amino acids. For this clone: The antigen remains unidentified.

Using immunoSEQ multiplex PCR, the repertoire was profiled, and TCRdb retains in-frame clones only, with some absent. The repertoire consists of more than 300,000 clones, with about 80% occurring once and the leading ten covering approximately 7%. The sequencing here drew on PBMCs, taken before ibrutinib treatment. This chain uses TRBV29-1 with TRBJ2-7; a weak D match, TRBD2 (6 bases). The TCR comes from a human donor with chronic lymphocytic leukemia. The CDR3 loop reads CSVDFGSSYEQYF. The CDR3 DNA follows: TGCAGCGTTGACTTCGGGAGCTCCTACGAGCAGTACTTC.